This T cell receptor beta chain was captured in a study of T cells expressing NK-cell markers. In the study overall: Researchers got TCR beta repertoires out of sorted CD3+CD56+NKG2C+, CD3+CD56+NKG2C- and CD3+CD56-NKG2C+ T cells. Seven of the eight sequenced donors were HCMV-seropositive; one was seronegative.

Study-level findings and limits: Expanded clones of NKG2C+ T cells had an unclear HCMV specificity. The CD3+CD56-NKG2C+ fraction of a handful of donors was also led by these clonotypes.

The CDR3 has 14 amino acids. Concerning this clonotype: Its specificity is unknown.

TCRdb reprocessed the 5' RACE reads; each CDR3 protein has one entry and no DNA is given. Recorded for this sample: over 200,000 distinct CDR3 sequences. The sequence derives from a young man in good health. Sequencing was carried out using blood T cells: a sorted CD56 or NKG2C T cell subset, CD4+ or CD8+ T cells, or bulk PBMC T cells (not recorded which). The chain has TRBV23-1 and TRBJ2-2. TRBV23-1 is assigned to the ORF class and has an uncertain function. CDR3 residues: CASSQSGDPGELFF.